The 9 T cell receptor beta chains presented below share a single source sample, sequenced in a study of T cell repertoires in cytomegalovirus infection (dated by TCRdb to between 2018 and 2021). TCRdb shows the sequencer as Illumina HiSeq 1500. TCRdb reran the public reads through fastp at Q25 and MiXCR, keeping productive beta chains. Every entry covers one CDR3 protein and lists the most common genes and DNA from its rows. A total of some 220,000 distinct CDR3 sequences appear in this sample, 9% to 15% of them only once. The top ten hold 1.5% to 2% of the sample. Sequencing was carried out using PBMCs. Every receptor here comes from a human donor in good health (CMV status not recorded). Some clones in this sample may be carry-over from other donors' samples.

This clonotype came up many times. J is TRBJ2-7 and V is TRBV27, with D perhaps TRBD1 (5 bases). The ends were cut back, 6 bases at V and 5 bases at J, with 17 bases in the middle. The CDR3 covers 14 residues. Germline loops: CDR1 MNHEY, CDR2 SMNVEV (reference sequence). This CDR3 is CASSFQGRTDEQYF. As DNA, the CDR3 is TGTGCCAGCAGCTTCCAGGGCCGGACGGACGAGCAGTACTTC.

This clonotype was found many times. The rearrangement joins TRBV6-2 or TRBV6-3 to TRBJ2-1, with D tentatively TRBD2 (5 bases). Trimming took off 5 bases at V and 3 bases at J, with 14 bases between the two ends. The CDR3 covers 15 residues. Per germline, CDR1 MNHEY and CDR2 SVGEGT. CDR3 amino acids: CASSTSGASYNEQFF. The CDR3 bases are TGTGCCAGCAGTACCAGCGGTGCCAGCTACAATGAGCAGTTCTTC.

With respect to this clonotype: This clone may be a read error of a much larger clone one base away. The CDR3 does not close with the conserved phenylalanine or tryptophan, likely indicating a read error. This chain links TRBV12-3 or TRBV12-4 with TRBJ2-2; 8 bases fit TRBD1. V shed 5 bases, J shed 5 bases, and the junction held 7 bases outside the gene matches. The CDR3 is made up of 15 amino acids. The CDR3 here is CASSPWTGSTGELFS. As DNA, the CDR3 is TGTGCCAGCAGTCCATGGACAGGGTCGACCGGGGAGCTGTTTTCT.

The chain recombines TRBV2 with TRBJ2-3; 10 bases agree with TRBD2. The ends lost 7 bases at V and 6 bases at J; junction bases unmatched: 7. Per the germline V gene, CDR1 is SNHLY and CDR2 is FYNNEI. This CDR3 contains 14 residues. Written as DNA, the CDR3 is TGTGCCAGCATCCTACTAGCGGGAATGGATACGCAGTATTTT. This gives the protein CASILLAGMDTQYF.

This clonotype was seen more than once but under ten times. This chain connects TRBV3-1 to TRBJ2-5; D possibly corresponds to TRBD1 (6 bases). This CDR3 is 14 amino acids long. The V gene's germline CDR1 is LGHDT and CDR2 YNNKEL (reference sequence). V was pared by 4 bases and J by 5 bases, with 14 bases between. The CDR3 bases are TGTGCCAGCAGCCCGGGACACGGCGGGGAGACCCAGTACTTC. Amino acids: CASSPGHGGETQYF.

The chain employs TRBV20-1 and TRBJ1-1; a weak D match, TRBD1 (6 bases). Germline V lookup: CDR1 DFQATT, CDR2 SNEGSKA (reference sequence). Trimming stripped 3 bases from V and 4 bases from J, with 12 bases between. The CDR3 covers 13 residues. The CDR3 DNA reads TGCAGTGCTAGGGTAGGGGGGCTCACTGAAGCTTTCTTT. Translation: CSARVGGLTEAFF.

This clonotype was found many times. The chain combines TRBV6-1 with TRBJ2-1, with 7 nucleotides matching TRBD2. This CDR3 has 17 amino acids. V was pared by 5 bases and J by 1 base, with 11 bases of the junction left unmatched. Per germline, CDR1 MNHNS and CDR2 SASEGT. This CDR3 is CASSPFREAGSYNEQFF. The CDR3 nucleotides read TGTGCCAGCAGTCCTTTCCGAGAAGCGGGGTCCTACAATGAGCAGTTCTTC.

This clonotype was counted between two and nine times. CDR3 in amino acids: CASRLDGMNTEAFF. CDR3 bases: TGTGCCAGCCGCTTGGACGGGATGAACACTGAAGCTTTCTTT. V and J are TRBV6-2 or TRBV6-3 and TRBJ1-1; D not certain. Germline V gene lookup returns CDR1 MNHEY and CDR2 SVGEGT. The CDR3 sequence is 14 residues long. V was cut by 8 bases and J by 0 bases, with 13 bases left in between.

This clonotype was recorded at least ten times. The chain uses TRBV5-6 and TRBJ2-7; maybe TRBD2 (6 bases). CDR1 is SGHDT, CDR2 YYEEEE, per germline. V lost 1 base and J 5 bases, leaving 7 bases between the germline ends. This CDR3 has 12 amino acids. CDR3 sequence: CASSLTGDEQYF. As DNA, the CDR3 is TGTGCCAGCAGCTTGACGGGGGACGAGCAGTACTTC. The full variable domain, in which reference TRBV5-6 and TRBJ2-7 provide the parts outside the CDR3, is DAGVTQSPTHLIKTRGQQVTLRCSPKSGHDTVSWYQQALGQGPQFIFQYYEEEERQRGNFPDRFSGHQFPNYSSELNVNALLLGDSALYLCASSLTGDEQYFGPGTRLTVT.